One and the same sample provided the 26 T cell receptor beta chains below, sequenced in a study of blood T cell repertoires in COVID-19. Assay: immunoSEQ multiplex PCR; the TCRdb copy retains only in-frame clones and omits some. The data show about 80,000 clones, 65% to 90% seen once. Sequenced: peripheral blood. These receptors all stem from a man over 45 with COVID-19, enrolled during active disease.

The V and J genes are TRBV5-1 and TRBJ1-4; 7 nucleotides match TRBD1. Germline V gene data show CDR1 as SGHRS and CDR2 as YFSETQ. V shed 0 bases, J shed 7 bases, and the junction held 3 bases outside the gene matches. CDR3 length equals 14 residues. The CDR3: CASSLGGQPEKLFF. The DNA for the CDR3 is TGCGCCAGCAGCTTGGGGGGACAGCCTGAAAAACTGTTTTTT.

The chain is built from TRBV11-3 and TRBJ2-5; 8 nucleotides line up with TRBD2. CDR3 length equals 14 residues. In germline, CDR1 is SGHNT, CDR2 YENEEA. The junction had 6 bases not matched to a gene; V was cut back by 5 bases and J by 4 bases. For the CDR3, the DNA is TGTGCCAGCAGCCAGGGAGCGGGGGTAGAGACCCAGTACTTC. Translated, it gives CASSQGAGVETQYF.

This chain joins TRBV7-8 and TRBJ2-1; TRBD2 agrees at 11 bases. CDR1 and CDR2 (germline): SGHVS, FQNEAQ. Losses at the gene ends were 5 bases for V and 0 bases for J; bases not matched to a gene: 6. The CDR3 runs to 17 residues. This chain's CDR3 is CASSPDSGRASYNEQFF. In DNA form, the CDR3 reads TGTGCCAGCAGCCCCGATAGCGGGAGGGCCTCCTACAATGAGCAGTTCTTC.

The genes are TRBV6-4 and TRBJ1-6, with 10 nucleotides matching TRBD1. The CDR3 length is 15 residues. With 5 bases clipped from V and 6 bases from J, the junction kept 4 bases outside the gene matches. From germline, CDR1 is MRHNA and CDR2 SNTAGT. The CDR3 DNA reads as TGTGCCAGCAGTCGCGACAGGGGGCTTAATTCACCCCTCCACTTT. Its translation: CASSRDRGLNSPLHF.

CDR3 bases: TGTGCCTGGAGTGTAGAGGCCATATATTTT. Its translation is CAWSVEAIYF. This chain joins TRBV30 and TRBJ1-3; unclear D gene. The germline V gene encodes CDR1 GTSNPN and CDR2 SVGIG (reference sequence). Trimming removed 0 bases from V and 11 bases from J, with 5 bases in between. There are 10 residues in the CDR3.

The chain uses TRBV7-9 and TRBJ2-3, with TRBD2 matching over 14 bases. The germline V gene has CDR1 SEHNR and CDR2 FQNEAQ (reference sequence). With V trimmed by 5 bases and J by 6 bases, 4 bases remained unmatched. The CDR3 spans 15 residues. The CDR3 sequence: CASSAGLAGADTQYF. As DNA, the CDR3 is TGTGCCAGCAGCGCGGGACTAGCGGGAGCCGATACGCAGTATTTT. Variable domain in full (rest from reference TRBV7-9 and TRBJ2-3): DTGVSQNPRHKITKRGQNVTFRCDPISEHNRLYWYRQTLGQGPEFLTYFQNEAQLEKSRLLSDRFSAERPKGSFSTLEIQRTEQGDSAMYLCASSAGLAGADTQYFGPGTRLTVL.

This CDR3 reads CASNGLGRNTEAFF. The DNA for the CDR3 is TGTGCCAGCAATGGCCTTGGGAGGAACACTGAAGCTTTCTTT. The genes are TRBV6-6 and TRBJ1-1; no reliable D call. The V gene lost 7 bases and the J gene lost 1 base, with 13 bases spanning the gap. This CDR3 is built from 14 residues. Germline CDR1 reads MNHNY; CDR2 reads SVGAGI (reference sequence).

The chain has TRBV12-3 or TRBV12-4 and TRBJ1-2, with a possible D match to TRBD1 (6 bases). Trimming took off 2 bases at V and 5 bases at J, with 6 bases between the two ends. The CDR3 has 12 amino acids. The CDR3 is CASSLRGYGYTF. CDR3 nucleotides: TGTGCCAGCAGTTTAAGGGGGTATGGCTACACCTTC.

The chain links TRBV5-4 to TRBJ2-7; 11 bases are shared with TRBD1. The CDR3 is made up of 16 amino acids. From germline, CDR1 is SGHNT and CDR2 YYREEE (reference sequence). V trimming: 0 bases; J trimming: 3 bases; junction bases outside the gene matches: 5. The CDR3 DNA sequence: TGTGCCAGCAGCTTGGGAGGGGGGACAGGGGGCTACGAGCAGTACTTC. As protein: CASSLGGGTGGYEQYF.

The V gene is TRBV24-1, the J gene TRBJ1-4; a possible D gene is TRBD1 (6 bases). Trimming left V 9 bases short and J 2 bases short, with 24 bases between. The CDR3 has 18 residues. Germline CDR1 reads KGHDR; CDR2 reads SFDVKD. This CDR3 reads CATECDRKGNLTNEKLFF. The CDR3 DNA reads as TGTGCCACCGAATGCGACAGGAAGGGAAATTTGACTAATGAAAAACTGTTTTTT.

The chain recombines TRBV18 with TRBJ1-2; D is ambiguous. Trimming stripped 4 bases from V and 8 bases from J, with 14 bases between. Germline V gene sequence: CDR1 KGHSH, CDR2 LQKENI. This CDR3 has 13 residues. The CDR3 loop is CASSREPRNGYTF. The CDR3 coding sequence is TGTGCCAGCTCACGAGAGCCTCGAAACGGCTACACCTTC.

This clone was seen only once. The J gene is TRBJ1-5, the V gene TRBV24-1; 7 bases line up with TRBD1. Germline assignment: CDR1 KGHDR and CDR2 SFDVKD. CDR3 size: 13 residues. Trimming took 5 bases from V and 5 from J; bases not matched to a gene: 2. CDR3 coding DNA: TGTGCCACCAGTGGACAGGGCTATCAGCCCCAGCATTTT. It encodes CATSGQGYQPQHF.

V gene TRBV28 combines with J gene TRBJ1-5; D perhaps matches TRBD1 (5 bases). The V gene lost 11 bases and the J gene lost 2 bases, with 13 bases spanning the gap. Germline loops: CDR1 MDHEN, CDR2 SYDVKM. This CDR3 has 13 amino acids. Written as DNA, the CDR3 is TGTGCCGCCGGGGGAGGGGGCAATCAGCCCCAGCATTTT. It encodes CAAGGGGNQPQHF.

The sample holds one count of this clone. The junction departs from germline at one end; a sequencing error may be responsible. This chain links TRBV2 with TRBJ2-3, with 15 bases matching TRBD2. Germline V gene lookup returns CDR1 SNHLY and CDR2 FYNNEI. The CDR3 loop spans 16 amino acids. The CDR3 region has the DNA TGTGCCAGCAGAGAAGGGACTAGCGGGAGGAAAGATACGCAGTATTTT. It yields the protein CASREGTSGRKDTQYF.

This clone was counted between two and nine times. Distinct nucleotide sequences in the sample also encode this CDR3. V gene TRBV19 combines with J gene TRBJ2-7; possibly TRBD1 for D (6 bases). V lost 4 bases and J lost 4, with 11 bases in between. This CDR3 has 13 residues. Per germline, CDR1 LNHDA and CDR2 SQIVND (reference sequence). The DNA for the CDR3 is TGTGCCAGTAGTACCCGGGACAATTACGAGCAGTACTTC. Translating it yields CASSTRDNYEQYF. Complete variable domain (other parts from reference TRBV19 and TRBJ2-7): DGGITQSPKYLFRKEGQNVTLSCEQNLNHDAMYWYRQDPGQGLRLIYYSQIVNDFQKGDIAEGYSVSREKKESFPLTVTSAQKNPTAFYLCASSTRDNYEQYFGPGTRLTVT.

The chain employs TRBV11-2 and TRBJ1-4; D remains ambiguous. The germline CDR1 and CDR2 sequences are SGHAT and FQNNGV. Between the trimmed V and J ends, which lost 1 base and 10 bases, there was a span of 13 bases. The CDR3 spans 14 residues. CDR3: CASSLASAAGKLFF. CDR3 nucleotides: TGTGCCAGCAGCTTAGCCTCGGCCGCGGGAAAACTGTTTTTT.

The J gene is TRBJ2-6, the V gene TRBV4-1; the match to TRBD1 covers 7 bases. Trimming removed 0 bases from V and 3 bases from J; junction bases left unmatched: 5. Germline-derived CDR1 and CDR2 are MGHRA and YSYEKL. The CDR3 runs to 17 residues. The CDR3 reads CASSQEPTGYGANVLTF. For the CDR3, the DNA is TGCGCCAGCAGCCAAGAACCGACAGGGTATGGGGCCAACGTCCTGACTTTC.

This clone has a single count. J is TRBJ2-3 and V is TRBV9; TRBD2 matches at 8 bases. The CDR3 consists of 16 residues. After removal of 0 bases from V and 4 bases from J, the junction contained 7 bases not matched to a gene. The V gene's germline CDR1 is SGDLS and CDR2 YYNGEE. Here the CDR3 DNA reads TGTGCCAGCAGCGTAGGTGGGCTAGCGGGCTCAGATACGCAGTATTTT. Protein product: CASSVGGLAGSDTQYF.

The chain carries TRBV3-1 (or the pseudogene TRBV3-2) and TRBJ1-3, with 8 positions matching TRBD1. CDR3 length: 17 amino acids. The V gene end was trimmed by 4 bases and the J gene end by 0 bases; junction bases not matched to a gene: 8. Germline CDR1 LGHDT, CDR2 YNNKEL (reference sequence). The CDR3 DNA sequence: TGTGCCAGCAGCCCTTACGGGACAGGCCTCTCTGGAAACACCATATATTTT. This codes for CASSPYGTGLSGNTIYF.

This clone was observed a few times. V and J are TRBV5-4 and TRBJ1-5, with D tentatively TRBD1 (5 bases). The germline CDR1 and CDR2 sequences are SGHNT and YYREEE (reference sequence). Trimming removed 4 bases from V and 3 bases from J, with 11 bases in between. CDR3 length: 14 residues. CDR3 nucleotides: TGTGCCAGCAGCCAGGAGGGGCCCAATCAGCCCCAGCATTTT. This codes for CASSQEGPNQPQHF.

CDR3 DNA: TGTGCCAGCAGTTCAACCGGGACAGGCTACAACGAGCAGTACTTC. Translating gives CASSSTGTGYNEQYF. V and J are TRBV28 and TRBJ2-7; 8 nucleotides align to TRBD1. CDR3 length: 15 amino acids. The junction had 10 bases not matched to a gene; V was cut back by 4 bases and J by 5 bases. The germline V gene has CDR1 MDHEN and CDR2 SYDVKM.

The CDR3 nucleotides are TGCGCCAGCAGCCAACCAGGGTTCGGGGAAAAACTGTTTTTT. It translates to CASSQPGFGEKLFF. The rearrangement uses TRBV4-3 and TRBJ1-4; a weak D match, TRBD1 (5 bases). Germline CDR1 and CDR2: LGHNA and YSLEER. CDR3 length equals 14 residues. The ends were cut back, 2 bases at V and 8 bases at J, with 12 bases in the middle.

The chain carries TRBV5-5 and TRBJ2-3, with 7 bases matching TRBD1. The V segment lost 0 bases and the J segment 3 bases; nucleotides outside the gene matches: 7. The CDR3 consists of 16 residues. Germline CDR1 SGHKS, CDR2 YYEKEE (reference sequence). The CDR3, as DNA: TGTGCCAGCAGCTTGGAAGGGGGCAGGAGGACAGATACGCAGTATTTT. As protein: CASSLEGGRRTDTQYF.

In its sample, this clone was seen once. This rearrangement joins TRBV28 to TRBJ1-1, with D maybe TRBD1 (6 bases). This CDR3 comprises 16 residues. CDR1 is MDHEN and CDR2 is SYDVKM in the germline V gene. Trimming left V 4 bases short and J 1 base short, with 16 bases between. CDR3 nucleotides: TGTGCCAGCAGTTCTCTCCGTAGGGGGGGGAACACTGAAGCTTTCTTT. The encoded protein is CASSSLRRGGNTEAFF.

V usage is TRBV7-3 and J usage is TRBJ2-1, with a tentative D call TRBD1 (6 bases). Trimming pared 2 bases from V and 7 bases from J, leaving 15 bases between. The germline V gene has CDR1 SGHTA and CDR2 FQGTGA. This CDR3 is 15 amino acids long. The CDR3 DNA follows: TGTGCCAGCAGCTTACCCACGGCTAGGGGGAATGAGCAGTTCTTC. Encoded protein: CASSLPTARGNEQFF.

The chain uses TRBV18 and TRBJ1-1; perhaps TRBD1 as D (5 bases). The CDR3 sequence is 15 residues long. Trimming pared 1 base from V and 4 bases from J, leaving 13 bases between. Germline CDR1 and CDR2: KGHSH and LQKENI. CDR3 amino acids: CASSPQQGGGTEAFF. The DNA for the CDR3 is TGTGCCAGCTCACCACAGCAGGGTGGCGGCACTGAAGCTTTCTTT.